This T cell receptor (beta chain) came from a study of T cells in lung cancer brain metastases. This clone appeared once. Libraries were prepared by immunoSEQ multiplex PCR; TCRdb keeps only in-frame clonotypes and omits some of them. Among hundreds of clones listed, 93% were seen once. J gave up 2 bases and V 7 bases, and 12 bases lay outside the gene matches. Germline CDR1 is SQVTM and CDR2 is ANQGSEA. CDR3 length: 16 amino acids. This clonotype was sampled from a woman in her 50s with non-small cell lung cancer that had spread to the brain. The chain couples TRBV29-1 to TRBJ2-1; 9 bases map to TRBD1. Sequencing was done on a sample of tumor tissue from a brain metastasis. CDR3 nucleotides: TGCAGCGCAGGAGAGACGGGACAGGGAACCTACAATGAGCAGTTCTTC. Encoded protein: CSAGETGQGTYNEQFF.